This TCR beta chain was sequenced during a study of T cells in Graves' hyperthyroidism and ophthalmopathy (dated by TCRdb to the late 2010s). At the level of the whole study: Peripheral blood was sampled at the time of initial diagnosis, prior to any treatment. According to the paper, TCR Vbeta CDR3 sequencing was carried out on 135 peripheral blood samples, which came from around 43 ophthalmopathy, 75 to 80 hyperthyroidism and approximately 17 progressor patients. TCR V-J signatures able to tell the groups apart were searched for in a discovery cohort of 90 to 100 patients, of whom 43 had Graves' ophthalmopathy and around 56 had stable Graves' hyperthyroidism. After sampling, hyperthyroidism patients received methimazole starting at 30 mg daily, and ophthalmopathy patients received high-dose intravenous methylprednisolone. Whether ophthalmopathy could be predicted prospectively was tested in an independent validation cohort made up of approximately 19 hyperthyroidism patients plus 17 patients who later progressed to ophthalmopathy. The approximately 98 discovery patients were randomly divided into training and test sets at a 7:3 ratio. In addition, the study compared T-cell repertoires in thyroid tissue and in blood from roughly six Graves' hyperthyroidism patients.

As for this clonotype: What this receptor recognizes is not known. Qualities for individual bases were not recorded, and no much larger clone is one base off.

Stable Graves' hyperthyroidism was defined as no progression to ophthalmopathy during 18 months of follow-up. Hyperthyroidism patients were aged 18 to 65 years and newly diagnosed, with disease duration of less than 2 months. Any patient with an uncontrolled infection, another autoimmune disease, pregnancy or lactation was excluded. Clinical symptoms, serum thyroxine and TRAb, thyroid ultrasound, and orbital computed tomography formed the basis for the diagnoses. PBMCs were isolated from more than 8 ml of fresh peripheral blood by Ficoll-Paque density gradient centrifugation. Trizol reagent was used to extract total RNA, and RNA quality was then checked on an Agilent 2100 Bioanalyzer. Amplification of TCR beta CDR3 regions was carried out from RNA transcripts. The first round of RT-PCR for the TCR CDR3 was performed with the HTBI primer set and the Qiagen OneStep RT-PCR kit. The libraries were constructed in a second round of multiplex PCR and then size-selected and purified. The libraries were sequenced on an Illumina HiSeq2000 using paired-end 100 bp reads. Under the source paper's analysis protocol: Raw data were processed with SOAPnuke, discarding reads with adapters, uncalled bases, mean Phred below 15, or no exact constant-primer or identifier match. COPE v1.2.5 was used to merge the high-quality paired reads, and each unique nucleotide sequence was defined as a clonotype. Clonotypes were aligned to IMGT TRBV, TRBD and TRBJ reference segments using MiTCR v1.1. Analysis was restricted to V-J combinations with a frequency above 0.0001, which covered about 99% of repertoires. A TCS score was defined as the ratio between F50 (clonal expansion) and ExV (chaos), using BLOSUM62-based TCRdist between CDR3 peptides within each V-J. Welch's t-statistics and random forest reduced 500 to 550 V-J features to about 13, which were used in a naive Bayes classifier (R e1071). Using fastp trimming at Q25 and MiXCR clonotype assembly, TCRdb reanalyzed the public sequencing data and kept in-frame beta chains. Rows matching on CDR3 protein sequence are summarized as one entry with the most common DNA and genes. The V and J calls shown here were made by TCRdb, not taken from the authors' results. For this sample there are under 800,000 distinct CDR3 sequences; 14% appear just once. The top ten constitute roughly 10% of the sample.

Summary of the overall study and its limitations: A model built on a 13 V-J signature distinguished ophthalmopathy from stable hyperthyroidism, reaching about 88% sensitivity and around 81% specificity in cross-validation and 80%/75% in testing. Sample size was not statistically predetermined, and investigators were not blinded to group allocation. Most expanded thyroid clonotypes (frequency above 0.001) were also found in blood, which suggests that blood repertoires may mirror thyroid immune responses. In validation, the model predicted progression to ophthalmopathy with over 65% sensitivity and about 72% specificity, a median of 6.5 months before onset.

At the junction V is shortened by 0 bases and J by 3 bases; bases outside the gene matches: 8. The CDR3 has 16 amino acids, counting the end cysteine and phenylalanine. Solely the CDR3 DNA is kept, with 48 bases framed from the first base. From the germline V gene (reference sequence), CDR1 is DFQATT and CDR2 is SNEGSKA. Sequenced input: blood. The clonotype was recovered from a woman between 18 and 29 years old with Graves' hyperthyroidism. The chain is made from TRBV20-1 and TRBJ2-7, with TRBD1 identical over 10 junction bases. The nucleotide sequence is TGCAGTGCTAGAGATCTTGGGGGACAGGGGCTCTACGAGCAGTACTTC. This is translated as CSARDLGGQGLYEQYF.